This T cell receptor beta chain is from a study of blood T cells in healthy people across ages (dated by TCRdb to about 2015). About the investigation overall: In model experiments, roughly one uniquely barcoded TCR beta cDNA molecule per two T cells was captured by template switching. Four age groups were formed from the donors: young (average about 16 years), middle-aged (approximately 39), aged (more than 55) and long-lived (approximately 78). Two additional independent replicas of 1 million unique cDNA reads from the same blood draw were analyzed for two donors (one aged 18 to 29 and one aged 80 or older). To avoid experimental bias, donors of different ages were distributed randomly across sequencing lanes. Using deep sequencing normalized with unique cDNA molecular identifiers, the study measured how TCR beta repertoire diversity changes with age.

The approximately 39 donors, aged roughly 6 to 95 years, were systemically healthy Caucasian individuals from Russia. Each donor gave roughly 9 milliliters of peripheral blood, drawn into EDTA-treated Vacutainer tubes. Ficoll-Paque density-gradient centrifugation was used to isolate PBMCs, with at least 6 million per sample. Trizol reagent was used to extract total RNA from the PBMCs, yielding at least 5 micrograms per sample. The percentages of naive CD45RAhigh/CD27high T cells were determined by flow cytometry on a PBMC aliquot from every donor. Receptors were amplified or captured by 5' RACE. A second roughly 6 to 12 cycle PCR used a sample-barcoded 5' primer and a J-beta primer mix. A template-switch 5' adaptor carrying 12 random nucleotides introduced a unique molecular identifier onto each TCR beta cDNA molecule. At least 2.5 million CDR3-containing paired-end reads were obtained from each sample. First-strand cDNA synthesis was performed from all RNA using the Mint cDNA synthesis kit, with priming by a TRBC-specific oligonucleotide. Following uracil-DNA glycosylase treatment, all cDNA underwent a first 18-cycle PCR with the universal primers M1SS and BC2_uni_R. In the source study's methods: For normalization, 1 million high-quality reads, each with a distinct molecular identifier, were randomly selected from each sample. Instead of being binned into consensus sequences, reads that shared molecular identifiers were thrown out. MiTCR, run with a Q25 quality threshold and the strictest error-elimination algorithm, handled CDR3 identification, clonotype clustering and error correction. A nonparametric unseen species model using Euler transformation provided a lower-bound estimate of total TCR beta diversity. TCRdb cleaned the public reads at Q25 with fastp, built clones with MiXCR and kept in-frame beta chains. Records with the same CDR3 protein are collapsed into one entry carrying the most frequent genes and DNA. What appears here as the V and J calls and clone size reflects TCRdb's work, not the paper's. This sample gives around 2 million distinct CDR3 sequences in total; about two fifths of them show up just once. The top ten clones comprise roughly 23% of the sample.

Broader findings and caveats from the paper: Bulk unsorted PBMC profiling prevented conclusive comparison of naive and antigen-experienced compartments. The percentage of naive T cells measured by flow cytometry correlated strongly with observed TCR beta diversity. As age increased, observed TCR beta diversity per million T cells dropped in a roughly linear way, and a significant reduction was already evident by age 40. Compared with the aged group, the long-lived group had more naive CD4+ T cells, fewer expanded clones and increased TCR diversity, suggesting age selection. Because donor CMV infection status was unknown, age-related changes in expanded clonotypes were potentially confounded. Estimates of total diversity based on one million sequenced T cells were regarded as lower bounds and as underestimates.

This clonotype was recorded at least ten times. What this receptor recognizes is not known. No much larger clone is present one base from it, and per-base qualities are unavailable. The clonotype originates from a human donor in good health. The sample taken for sequencing was blood.

The CDR3 in this case is CSVEQGVYEQYF. The nucleotides read TGCAGCGTTGAACAGGGGGTCTACGAGCAGTACTTC. The V and J segments used are TRBV29-1 and TRBJ2-7; 7 middle bases align to TRBD1. The junction shows trimming of 2 bases on V and 3 bases on J, and the gene matches do not reach 1 base of it. From the germline V gene, CDR1 is SQVTM and CDR2 is ANQGSEA. Taken from cysteine to phenylalanine, the CDR3 has 12 residues. CDR3 DNA is the only sequence kept; it has 36 bases, read in frame from the first base.